Below, one T cell receptor (beta chain) is given with its context. Its matching antigen is unknown. The method was immunoSEQ multiplex PCR; TCRdb's version includes in-frame clones alone and lacks a portion of them. The sample holds around 75,000 clones, approximately 81% seen once. Germline assignment: CDR1 LNHNV and CDR2 YYDKDF (reference sequence). The J segment lost 6 bases and the V segment lost 5 bases, leaving 5 bases of the junction unmatched. The CDR3 totals 14 residues. This record belongs to a study of OX40 agonist ivuxolimab in advanced cancers. As for the study in general: The eligibility criteria allowed prior anti-PD-1, anti-PD-L1 or anti-CTLA-4 therapy, and under 50% had some.

Study conclusions and caveats: CD4+ and CD8+ blood T cells expanded clonally by week 6 at 0.1 to 3.0 mg/kg.

This sample comprised CD4+ or CD8+ T cells sorted from blood, obtained in a trial of the OX40 agonist ivuxolimab. This chain links TRBV15 with TRBJ2-7; TRBD1 agrees at 12 bases. The receptor comes from an adult with an advanced solid tumor such as melanoma, head and neck, liver or kidney cancer. The CDR3 reads CATSPGTGGTEQYF. CDR3 nucleotide sequence: TGTGCCACCAGCCCCGGGACAGGGGGCACCGAGCAGTACTTC.